The clone carrying this T cell receptor (beta chain) came up a few times. The CDR3 is 14 amino acids. V lost 4 bases to trimming and J lost 7 bases; unmatched junction nucleotides: 9. Germline lookup yields CDR1 SGHRS and CDR2 YFSETQ. Time point meaning: pretreatment peripheral blood. The record originates from a study of PD-L1 blockade in urothelial cancer. Assay: immunoSEQ multiplex PCR; the TCRdb copy retains only in-frame clones and omits some. The sample gives fewer than 60,000 clones, about 81% of which show up once; roughly 3.3% is in the top ten. This sequence originates from a man between 65 and 85 years old with urothelial cancer. The source was PBMCs, collected around atezolizumab (anti-PD-L1) treatment. The J gene is TRBJ2-7, the V gene TRBV5-1, with TRBD2 matching 9 bases. CDR3 amino acids: CASSESGGSSEQYF. Here the CDR3 DNA reads TGCGCCAGCAGCGAGAGCGGGGGGTCGTCTGAGCAGTACTTC.